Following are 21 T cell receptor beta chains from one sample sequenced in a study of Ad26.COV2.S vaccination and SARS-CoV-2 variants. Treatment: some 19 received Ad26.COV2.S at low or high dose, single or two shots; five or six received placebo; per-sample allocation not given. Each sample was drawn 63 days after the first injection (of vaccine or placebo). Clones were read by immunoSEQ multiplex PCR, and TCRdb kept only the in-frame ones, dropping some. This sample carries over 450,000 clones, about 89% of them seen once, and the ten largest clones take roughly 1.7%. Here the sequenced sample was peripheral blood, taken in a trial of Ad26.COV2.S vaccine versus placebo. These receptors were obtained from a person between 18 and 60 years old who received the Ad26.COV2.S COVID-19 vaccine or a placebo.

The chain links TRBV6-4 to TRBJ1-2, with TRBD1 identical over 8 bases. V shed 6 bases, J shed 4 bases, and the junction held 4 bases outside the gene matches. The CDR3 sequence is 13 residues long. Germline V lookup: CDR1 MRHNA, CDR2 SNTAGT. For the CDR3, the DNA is TGTGCCAGCAGAGCCGGACAGGGCTATGGCTACACCTTC. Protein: CASRAGQGYGYTF.

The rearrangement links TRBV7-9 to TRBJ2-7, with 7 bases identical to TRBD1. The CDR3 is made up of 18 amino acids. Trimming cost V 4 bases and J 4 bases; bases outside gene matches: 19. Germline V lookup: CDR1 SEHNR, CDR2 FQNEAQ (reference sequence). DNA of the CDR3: TGTGCCAGCAGCTACCGCCCGGGGTTAGGGACAGATTTTTACGAGCAGTACTTC. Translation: CASSYRPGLGTDFYEQYF. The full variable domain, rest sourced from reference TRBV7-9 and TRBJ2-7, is DTGVSQNPRHKITKRGQNVTFRCDPISEHNRLYWYRQTLGQGPEFLTYFQNEAQLEKSRLLSDRFSAERPKGSFSTLEIQRTEQGDSAMYLCASSYRPGLGTDFYEQYFGPGTRLTVT.

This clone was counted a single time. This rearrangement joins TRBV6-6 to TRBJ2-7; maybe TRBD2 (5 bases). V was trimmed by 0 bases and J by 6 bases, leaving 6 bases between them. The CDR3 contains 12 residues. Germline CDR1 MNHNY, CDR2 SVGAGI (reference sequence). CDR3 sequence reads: CASSYSTTEQYF. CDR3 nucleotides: TGTGCCAGCAGTTACTCGACTACCGAGCAGTACTTC.

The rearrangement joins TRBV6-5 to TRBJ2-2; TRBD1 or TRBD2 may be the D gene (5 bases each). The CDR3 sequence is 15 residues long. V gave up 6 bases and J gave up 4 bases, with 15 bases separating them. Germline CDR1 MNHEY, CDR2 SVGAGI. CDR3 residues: CASRNSGRGTGELFF. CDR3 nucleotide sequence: TGTGCCAGCAGGAACTCGGGGCGAGGCACCGGGGAGCTGTTTTTT.

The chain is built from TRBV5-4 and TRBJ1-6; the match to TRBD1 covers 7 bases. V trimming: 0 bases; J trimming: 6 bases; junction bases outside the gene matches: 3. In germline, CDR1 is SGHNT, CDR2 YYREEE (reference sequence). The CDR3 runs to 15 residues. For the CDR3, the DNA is TGTGCCAGCAGCTTGGCGACAGGGCCTAATTCACCCCTCCACTTT. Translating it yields CASSLATGPNSPLHF.

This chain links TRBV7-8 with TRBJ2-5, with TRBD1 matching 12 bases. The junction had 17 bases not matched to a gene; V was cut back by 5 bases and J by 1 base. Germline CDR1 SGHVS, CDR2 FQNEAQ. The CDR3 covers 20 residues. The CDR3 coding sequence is TGTGCCAGCAGCCTTTACCGGGACAGGGGGCTTAGAGGTCGCCAAGAGACCCAGTACTTC. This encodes CASSLYRDRGLRGRQETQYF.

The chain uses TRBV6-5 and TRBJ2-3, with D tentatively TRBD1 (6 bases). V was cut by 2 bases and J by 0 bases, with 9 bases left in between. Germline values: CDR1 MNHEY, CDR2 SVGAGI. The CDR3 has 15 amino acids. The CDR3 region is CASSYTTGSTDTQYF. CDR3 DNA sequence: TGTGCCAGCAGTTACACGACAGGTAGCACAGATACGCAGTATTTT.

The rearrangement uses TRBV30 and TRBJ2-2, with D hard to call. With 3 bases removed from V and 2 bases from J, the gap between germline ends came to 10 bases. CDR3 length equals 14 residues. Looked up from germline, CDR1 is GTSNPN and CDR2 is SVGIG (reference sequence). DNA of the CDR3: TGTGCCTGGAGCCGCAACTCAAACACCGGGGAGCTGTTTTTT. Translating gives CAWSRNSNTGELFF.

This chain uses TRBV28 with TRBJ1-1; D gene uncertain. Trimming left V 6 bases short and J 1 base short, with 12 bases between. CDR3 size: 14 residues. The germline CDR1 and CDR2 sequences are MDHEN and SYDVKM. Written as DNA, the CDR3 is TGTGCCAGCAGATACCCTGATTGGAACACTGAAGCTTTCTTT. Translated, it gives CASRYPDWNTEAFF.

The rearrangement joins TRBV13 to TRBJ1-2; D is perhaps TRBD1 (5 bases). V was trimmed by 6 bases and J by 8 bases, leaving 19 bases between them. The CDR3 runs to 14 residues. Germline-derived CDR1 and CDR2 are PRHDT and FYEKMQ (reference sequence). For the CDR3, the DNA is TGTGCCAGCAGATTACAGGCTCAGAGGGGCGGCTACACCTTC. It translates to CASRLQAQRGGYTF.

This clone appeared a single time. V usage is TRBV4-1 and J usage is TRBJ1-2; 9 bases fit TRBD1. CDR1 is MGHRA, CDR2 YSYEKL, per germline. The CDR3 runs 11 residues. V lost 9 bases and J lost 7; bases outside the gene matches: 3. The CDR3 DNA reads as TGCGCCAGTGGGACAGGGCTTGGCTACACCTTC. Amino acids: CASGTGLGYTF.

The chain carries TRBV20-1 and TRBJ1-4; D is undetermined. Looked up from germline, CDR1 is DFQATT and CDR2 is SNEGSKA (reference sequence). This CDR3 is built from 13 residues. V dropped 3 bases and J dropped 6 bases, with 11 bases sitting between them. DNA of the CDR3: TGCAGTGCTAGTTCAAGTTTTTATGAAAAACTGTTTTTT. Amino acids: CSASSSFYEKLFF.

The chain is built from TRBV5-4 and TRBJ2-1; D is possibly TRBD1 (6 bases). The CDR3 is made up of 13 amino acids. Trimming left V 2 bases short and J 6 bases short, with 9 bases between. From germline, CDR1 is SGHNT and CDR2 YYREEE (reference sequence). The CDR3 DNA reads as TGTGCCAGCAGCTTTGCCAGGGGCAATGAGCAGTTCTTC. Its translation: CASSFARGNEQFF.

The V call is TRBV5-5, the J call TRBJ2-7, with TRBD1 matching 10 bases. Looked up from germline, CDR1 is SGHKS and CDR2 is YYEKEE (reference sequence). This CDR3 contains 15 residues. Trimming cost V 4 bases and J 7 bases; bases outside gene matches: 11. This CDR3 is CASSLLTGGNGEQYF. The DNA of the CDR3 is TGTGCCAGCAGCCTACTGACAGGGGGCAACGGGGAGCAGTACTTC.

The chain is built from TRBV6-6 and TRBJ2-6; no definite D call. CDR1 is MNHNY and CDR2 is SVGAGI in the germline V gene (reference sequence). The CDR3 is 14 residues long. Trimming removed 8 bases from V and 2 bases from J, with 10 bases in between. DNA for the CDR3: TGTGCCAGCGGTACTTCACCTGGGGCCAACGTCCTGACTTTC. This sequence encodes CASGTSPGANVLTF.

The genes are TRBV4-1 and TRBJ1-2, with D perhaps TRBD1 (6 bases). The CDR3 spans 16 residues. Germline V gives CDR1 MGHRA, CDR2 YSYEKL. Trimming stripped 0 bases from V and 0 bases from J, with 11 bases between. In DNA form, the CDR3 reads TGCGCCAGCAGCCAAGATCGGGGGGCGCCTAACTATGGCTACACCTTC. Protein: CASSQDRGAPNYGYTF.

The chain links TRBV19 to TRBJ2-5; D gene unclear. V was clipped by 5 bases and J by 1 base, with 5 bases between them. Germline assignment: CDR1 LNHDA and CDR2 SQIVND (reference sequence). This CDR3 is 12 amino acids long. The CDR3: CASSVGQETQYF. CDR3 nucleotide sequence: TGTGCCAGTAGTGTAGGCCAAGAGACCCAGTACTTC.

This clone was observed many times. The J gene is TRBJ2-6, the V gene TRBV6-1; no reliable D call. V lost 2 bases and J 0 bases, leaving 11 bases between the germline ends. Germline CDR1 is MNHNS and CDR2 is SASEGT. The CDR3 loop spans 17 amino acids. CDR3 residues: CASSELGLHSGANVLTF. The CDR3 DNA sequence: TGTGCCAGCAGTGAACTTGGCCTACACTCTGGGGCCAACGTCCTGACTTTC.

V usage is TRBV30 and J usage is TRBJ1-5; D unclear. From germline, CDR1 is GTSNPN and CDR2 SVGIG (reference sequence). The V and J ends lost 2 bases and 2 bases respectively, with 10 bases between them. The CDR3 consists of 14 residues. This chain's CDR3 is CAWSLLGGNQPQHF. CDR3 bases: TGTGCCTGGAGTCTCTTAGGAGGCAATCAGCCCCAGCATTTT.

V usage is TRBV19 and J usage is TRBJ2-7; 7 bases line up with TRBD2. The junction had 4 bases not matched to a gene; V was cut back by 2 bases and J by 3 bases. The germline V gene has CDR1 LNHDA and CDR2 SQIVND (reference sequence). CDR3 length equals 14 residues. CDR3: CASSIYPGGYEQYF. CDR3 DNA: TGTGCCAGTAGTATATACCCGGGAGGCTACGAGCAGTACTTC.

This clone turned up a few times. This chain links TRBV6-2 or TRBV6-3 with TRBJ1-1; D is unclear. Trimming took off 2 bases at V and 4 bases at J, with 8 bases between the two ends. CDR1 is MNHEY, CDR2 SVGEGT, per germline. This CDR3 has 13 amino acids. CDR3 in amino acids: CASSYRVVTEAFF. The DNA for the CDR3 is TGTGCCAGCAGTTACAGGGTTGTCACTGAAGCTTTCTTT.